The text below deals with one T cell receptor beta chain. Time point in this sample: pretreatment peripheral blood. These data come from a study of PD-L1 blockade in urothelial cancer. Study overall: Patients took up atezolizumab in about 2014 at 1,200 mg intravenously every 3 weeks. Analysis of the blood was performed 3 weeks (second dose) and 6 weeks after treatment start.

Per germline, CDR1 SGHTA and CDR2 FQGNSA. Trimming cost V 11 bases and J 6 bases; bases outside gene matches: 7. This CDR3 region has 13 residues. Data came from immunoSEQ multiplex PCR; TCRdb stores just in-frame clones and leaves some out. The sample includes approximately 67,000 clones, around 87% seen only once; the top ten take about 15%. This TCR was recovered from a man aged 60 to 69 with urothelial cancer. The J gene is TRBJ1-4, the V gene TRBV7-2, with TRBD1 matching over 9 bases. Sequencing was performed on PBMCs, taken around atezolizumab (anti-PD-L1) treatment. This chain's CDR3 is CASSGQGYEKLFF. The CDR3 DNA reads TGTGCCTCCTCGGGACAGGGATATGAAAAACTGTTTTTT.